The entry below gives a single T cell receptor beta chain sequence along with its context. What it recognizes is unknown. These data originate in a study of glioma-infiltrating T cells after dendritic cell vaccination. Study-level points and caveats: Only a small number of patients had complete blood and tumor samples.

CDR3 size: 15 residues. Per germline, CDR1 LGHNA and CDR2 YNFKEQ. The V end lost 1 base, the J end lost 2 bases, and 12 bases lay between the germline ends. Regarding time point: after dendritic cell vaccination, including at tumor progression/relapse. The protocol was immunoSEQ multiplex PCR, while the TCRdb copy is restricted to in-frame clones and leaves out a portion. The sample includes tens of thousands of clones, around 85% of them seen just once. This receptor was obtained from a human donor with glioblastoma. Sequencing used blood, obtained after dendritic cell vaccination. The gene calls are TRBV4-2 and TRBJ2-7, with D possibly matching TRBD2 (6 bases). The DNA of the CDR3 is TGTGCCAGCAGCCAAGGGCTAGCGTCCACCTACGAGCAGTACTTC. It yields the protein CASSQGLASTYEQYF.